Presented here are 23 T cell receptor beta chains from one specimen sequenced in a study of blood T cell repertoires in COVID-19 (TCRdb year 2020). Libraries were made using the immunoSEQ multiplex PCR assay. TCRdb holds this immuneACCESS table with in-frame rearrangements only. Some clones are missing; in checked studies, unresolved V genes explain under half, and the rest has no known cause. Present in this sample are around 430,000 clones, about 91% of which were seen just once. About 12% of the sample goes to the ten largest clones. Sequencing was performed on peripheral blood. The receptor set was obtained from a woman between 50 and 59 years old with COVID-19, enrolled during active disease.

The chain combines TRBV9 with TRBJ1-5, with no clear D. Germline V gene lookup returns CDR1 SGDLS and CDR2 YYNGEE. This CDR3 contains 15 residues. The V end was cut by 4 bases, the J end by 5 bases, with 16 bases between. DNA of the CDR3: TGTGCCAGCAGCATCGGACCCGGCGGGGATCAGCCCCAGCATTTT. It specifies CASSIGPGGDQPQHF.

The chain couples TRBV20-1 to TRBJ1-1; the D gene is possibly TRBD1 (6 bases). Trimming cost V 5 bases and J 3 bases, with 7 bases left between them. The CDR3 is 11 amino acids. Germline V CDR1 and CDR2: DFQATT, SNEGSKA (reference sequence). The CDR3 sequence: CSAWTDTEAFF. The CDR3 bases are TGCAGTGCTTGGACAGACACTGAAGCTTTCTTT.

The chain carries TRBV30 and TRBJ1-2; unclear D gene. The V end was cut by 1 base, the J end by 4 bases, with 16 bases between. Germline assignment: CDR1 GTSNPN and CDR2 SVGIG (reference sequence). The CDR3 consists of 15 residues. CDR3 loop: CAWSAERRAGYGYTF. For the CDR3, the DNA is TGTGCCTGGAGTGCCGAAAGGAGGGCGGGCTATGGCTACACCTTC.

The chain is built from TRBV5-1 and TRBJ1-1; no reliable D call. V was shortened by 0 bases and J by 4 bases, with 13 bases between the two germline ends. The CDR3 spans 15 residues. CDR1 is SGHRS and CDR2 is YFSETQ in the germline V gene. For the CDR3, the DNA is TGCGCCAGCAGCTTGGTGCAGGCCATGGGCACTGAAGCTTTCTTT. Translation: CASSLVQAMGTEAFF.

V and J are TRBV15 and TRBJ1-2; the match to TRBD1 covers 7 bases. V gave up 3 bases and J gave up 6 bases; unmatched junction bases: 10. The germline V gene encodes CDR1 LNHNV and CDR2 YYDKDF (reference sequence). This CDR3 comprises 15 residues. CDR3 amino acids: CATSRGPQGVHGYTF. DNA for the CDR3: TGTGCCACCAGCAGGGGCCCCCAGGGGGTGCATGGCTACACCTTC.

This chain uses TRBV4-1 with TRBJ2-7, with a weak D call TRBD2 (5 bases). With 1 base removed from V and 3 bases from J, the gap between germline ends came to 10 bases. Germline assignment: CDR1 MGHRA and CDR2 YSYEKL. The CDR3 is made up of 14 amino acids. DNA for the CDR3: TGCGCCAGCAGCCAAGGAGGAGGTGGCTACGAGCAGTACTTC. This gives the protein CASSQGGGGYEQYF.

This clone was recorded a few times. This chain links TRBV2 with TRBJ2-1, with a possible D match to TRBD1 (6 bases). Germline assignment: CDR1 SNHLY and CDR2 FYNNEI. The V and J ends lost 6 bases and 5 bases respectively, with 11 bases between them. The CDR3 sequence is 13 residues long. The CDR3 coding sequence is TGTGCCAGCAGCCCGGACAGAAACAATGAGCAGTTCTTC. Amino acids: CASSPDRNNEQFF.

This sequence joins TRBV6-5 and TRBJ2-5, with TRBD1 matching over 8 bases. The junction had 8 bases not matched to a gene; V was cut back by 6 bases and J by 5 bases. The germline CDR1 and CDR2 sequences are MNHEY and SVGAGI. This CDR3 spans 14 amino acids. The CDR3 sequence is CASRVGQGWETQYF. For the CDR3, the DNA is TGTGCCAGCAGAGTCGGACAGGGCTGGGAGACCCAGTACTTC.

The chain joins TRBV4-1 to TRBJ1-2; no reliable D call. There are 12 residues in the CDR3. The V end was cut by 0 bases, the J end by 8 bases, with 7 bases between. CDR1 and CDR2 (germline): MGHRA, YSYEKL. CDR3 sequence reads: CASSQELRGYTF. The DNA of the CDR3 is TGCGCCAGCAGCCAAGAACTAAGGGGCTACACCTTC.

This chain connects TRBV6-5 to TRBJ1-5, with D unclear. The ends were cut back, 8 bases at V and 10 bases at J, with 9 bases in the middle. The CDR3 contains 10 residues. Germline V lookup: CDR1 MNHEY, CDR2 SVGAGI. The CDR3 loop is CASEEQPQHF. CDR3 sequence (DNA): TGTGCCAGCGAGGAACAACCCCAGCATTTT.

V gene TRBV3-1 (or the pseudogene TRBV3-2) combines with J gene TRBJ2-1, with 8 bases fitting TRBD2. The CDR3 extends over 15 amino acids. The trim removed 1 base at V and 9 bases at J, leaving 8 bases unmatched. Germline loops: CDR1 LGHDT, CDR2 YNNKEL (reference sequence). The CDR3 here is CASSQAGTRVAEQFF. The DNA for the CDR3 is TGTGCCAGCAGCCAAGCCGGGACTAGGGTCGCTGAGCAGTTCTTC.

Remarks on this clone: Additional DNA sequences in this sample encode the identical CDR3. The V call is TRBV11-3, the J call TRBJ1-1; weak D call: TRBD1 (5 bases). The CDR3 is 13 amino acids. The germline gives CDR1 SGHNT, CDR2 YENEEA. V shed 0 bases and J shed 4 bases, with 6 bases lying between them. In DNA, the CDR3 is TGTGCCAGCAGCTTAGAAAGGGGCACTGAAGCTTTCTTT. This sequence encodes CASSLERGTEAFF.

The CDR3 DNA reads TGTGCCAGCAGCCAAGCAGACAGGGGTCAAAACACTGAAGCTTTCTTT. Its translation: CASSQADRGQNTEAFF. The gene calls are TRBV3-1 (or the pseudogene TRBV3-2) and TRBJ1-1; TRBD1 aligns across 8 bases. J was trimmed by 2 bases and V by 1 base; bases with no gene match: 6. Germline loops: CDR1 LGHDT, CDR2 YNNKEL (reference sequence). CDR3 size: 16 residues.

This clone appeared once. The chain combines TRBV6-1 with TRBJ1-5, with TRBD1 matching over 10 bases. J lost 4 bases, V lost 4 bases, and 7 bases had no gene match. Per germline, CDR1 MNHNS and CDR2 SASEGT. The CDR3 extends over 16 amino acids. The DNA for the CDR3 is TGTGCCAGCAGTGGAAGAGACAGGGGGCGGAATCAGCCCCAGCATTTT. Amino acid sequence: CASSGRDRGRNQPQHF.

The V and J genes are TRBV27 and TRBJ1-3; TRBD1 matches at 11 bases. The CDR3 is 17 amino acids. With 6 bases clipped from V and 1 base from J, the junction kept 8 bases outside the gene matches. Per the germline V gene, CDR1 is MNHEY and CDR2 is SMNVEV (reference sequence). CDR3 in DNA: TGTGCCAGCAGCAGAACGGGACAGGGGGGTTCTGGAAACACCATATATTTT. As protein: CASSRTGQGGSGNTIYF.

The chain is built from TRBV6-5 and TRBJ2-7, with D possibly being TRBD2 (5 bases). The CDR3 contains 15 residues. Trimming pared 2 bases from V and 1 base from J, leaving 12 bases between. Germline V gives CDR1 MNHEY, CDR2 SVGAGI. CDR3 region: CASSYGGRASYEQYF. The CDR3 nucleotides are TGTGCCAGCAGTTACGGTGGGAGAGCGTCCTACGAGCAGTACTTC.

Remarks on this clone: This sample also contains other DNA sequences that code for the same CDR3. The chain joins TRBV18 to TRBJ1-1, with D perhaps matching TRBD1 (5 bases). Trimming took off 3 bases at V and 8 bases at J, with 10 bases between the two ends. The CDR3 has 12 residues. Germline lookup yields CDR1 KGHSH and CDR2 LQKENI. In nucleotides, the CDR3 is TGTGCCAGCTCACCTCAAGGGGCGGAAGCTTTCTTT. This sequence encodes CASSPQGAEAFF.

This CDR3 is CASSSSGTGNTEAFF. Here the CDR3 DNA reads TGTGCCAGCAGCTCCTCCGGGACAGGGAACACTGAAGCTTTCTTT. This chain uses TRBV5-4 with TRBJ1-1; 8 nucleotides align to TRBD1. CDR1 is SGHNT, CDR2 YYREEE, per germline (reference sequence). The CDR3 totals 15 residues. V shed 3 bases and J 1 base; nucleotides not matched to a gene: 5. Using reference TRBV5-4 and TRBJ1-1 for the parts outside the CDR3, the full variable domain is ETGVTQSPTHLIKTRGQQVTLRCSSQSGHNTVSWYQQALGQGPQFIFQYYREEENGRGNFPPRFSGLQFPNYSSELNVNALELDDSALYLCASSSSGTGNTEAFFGQGTRLTVV.

This chain connects TRBV7-6 to TRBJ2-7; 11 nucleotides agree with TRBD2. This CDR3 has 15 residues. CDR1 and CDR2 from the germline V gene are SGHVS and FNYEAQ. Trimming took 4 bases from V and 4 from J; bases not matched to a gene: 6. The DNA of the CDR3 is TGTGCCAGCAGCTCTGAGGGACTAGCGGCTTACGAGCAGTACTTC. It codes for CASSSEGLAAYEQYF.

In its sample, this clone was seen once. The chain has TRBV6-5 and TRBJ1-2, with D perhaps matching TRBD1 (5 bases). The CDR3 is 13 amino acids. From germline, CDR1 is MNHEY and CDR2 SVGAGI. V lost 6 bases and J 2 bases, leaving 10 bases between the germline ends. This CDR3 is CASRDTRNYGYTF. The CDR3, as DNA: TGTGCCAGCAGGGACACCCGAAACTATGGCTACACCTTC.

V usage is TRBV5-1 and J usage is TRBJ1-6; D ambiguous. The CDR3 is 15 residues long. In germline, CDR1 is SGHRS, CDR2 YFSETQ. Trimming stripped 0 bases from V and 7 bases from J, with 11 bases between. The CDR3 sequence is CASSLAGDGNSPLHF. The CDR3 region has the DNA TGCGCCAGCAGCTTGGCCGGGGATGGGAATTCACCCCTCCACTTT.

On this clone itself: Other nucleotide sequences from this sample produce the same CDR3. This chain uses TRBV5-6 with TRBJ1-5; D perhaps matches TRBD1 (6 bases). The CDR3 extends over 14 amino acids. V was pared by 5 bases and J by 4 bases, with 13 bases between. CDR1 and CDR2 (germline): SGHDT, YYEEEE. This chain's CDR3 is CASSRGQWNQPQHF. The CDR3 nucleotides are TGTGCCAGCAGTAGGGGACAATGGAATCAGCCCCAGCATTTT. The variable domain in full, completed from reference TRBV5-6 and TRBJ1-5, reads DAGVTQSPTHLIKTRGQQVTLRCSPKSGHDTVSWYQQALGQGPQFIFQYYEEEERQRGNFPDRFSGHQFPNYSSELNVNALLLGDSALYLCASSRGQWNQPQHFGDGTRLSIL.

The chain has TRBV7-9 and TRBJ1-1; D not certain. Germline V gene data show CDR1 as SEHNR and CDR2 as FQNEAQ (reference sequence). The CDR3 covers 12 residues. The V end lost 6 bases, the J end lost 3 bases, and 8 bases lay between the germline ends. The CDR3 is CASSPQYTEAFF. DNA of the CDR3: TGTGCCAGCAGTCCTCAGTACACTGAAGCTTTCTTT. Variable domain in full (rest from reference TRBV7-9 and TRBJ1-1): DTGVSQNPRHKITKRGQNVTFRCDPISEHNRLYWYRQTLGQGPEFLTYFQNEAQLEKSRLLSDRFSAERPKGSFSTLEIQRTEQGDSAMYLCASSPQYTEAFFGQGTRLTVV.